This is a list of T cell receptor beta chains from one sample in a study of T cells in Graves' hyperthyroidism and ophthalmopathy. From the multiplex PCR reads, TCRdb called clonotypes with MiXCR, one entry per CDR3 protein. The table shows approximately 370,000 distinct CDR3 sequences, with roughly 17% occurring only once. Sequencing was carried out using blood. The receptors originated from a woman younger than 45 with Graves' hyperthyroidism that later progressed to Graves' ophthalmopathy. Each CDR3 is given with its conserved first and last residue. D genes are given only for firm matches. The listing skips clone size in some rows; elsewhere it reads once, few, many or a size class.

clone_size j_call v_call d_call cdr3_aa cdr3_nt
many TRBJ2-7 TRBV27 - CASRRAYEQYF TGTGCCAGCAGAAGGGCCTACGAGCAGTACTTC
many TRBJ1-1 TRBV10-2 - CASNAGVSGTEAFF TGCGCCAGCAACGCAGGGGTAAGCGGGACTGAAGCTTTCTTT
many TRBJ2-1 TRBV5-1 - CASSSSGTFSYNEQFF TGCGCCAGCAGCTCGTCCGGGACATTTTCCTACAATGAGCAGTTCTTC
many TRBJ1-6 TRBV15 TRBD1 CATSREGGTGGLLNSPLHF TGTGCCACCAGCAGAGAAGGGGGGACAGGGGGCTTATTGAATTCACCCCTCCACTTT
many TRBJ2-2 TRBV12-3/TRBV12-4 - CASSLGLSATGGGELFF TGTGCCAGCAGTTTAGGCTTATCGGCTACCGGCGGCGGGGAGCTGTTTTTT
- TRBJ2-5 TRBV11-2 - CASSWRQARETQYF TGTGCCAGCAGCTGGCGACAGGCTCGGGAGACCCAGTACTTC
many TRBJ1-3 TRBV12-3/TRBV12-4 - CASTRKQGSSGNTIYF TGTGCCAGCACGAGAAAACAGGGATCCTCTGGAAACACCATATATTTT
- TRBJ1-5 TRBV27 - CASSPQSLPQHF TGTGCCAGCAGTCCACAGAGTTTACCCCAGCATTTT
many TRBJ1-1 TRBV7-9 - CASSLAAGVAEAFF TGTGCCAGCAGCTTAGCCGCAGGGGTCGCTGAAGCTTTCTTT
few TRBJ2-7 TRBV25-1 - CASSEYGAGVQHEQYF TGTGCCAGCAGTGAATATGGGGCGGGCGTTCAACACGAGCAGTACTTC
many TRBJ2-3 TRBV7-9 TRBD1 CASSTGQGIETDTQYF TGTGCCAGCAGCACGGGACAGGGGATTGAGACAGATACGCAGTATTTT
- TRBJ1-4 TRBV29-1 TRBD1 CSVEEAVDRGIEKLFF TGCAGCGTTGAAGAGGCCGTGGACAGGGGAATTGAAAAACTGTTTTTT
many TRBJ2-7 TRBV28 TRBD2 CASSLAGVPHEQYF TGTGCCAGCAGTCTAGCGGGAGTGCCTCATGAGCAGTACTTC
few TRBJ2-1 TRBV4-1 - CASSQIGVSDEQFF TGCGCCAGCAGCCAAATCGGGGTATCGGATGAGCAGTTCTTC
- TRBJ2-5 TRBV27 - CASSTEGWKKTQYF TGTGCCAGCAGTACAGAGGGGTGGAAGAAGACCCAGTACTTC
many TRBJ2-1 TRBV6-1 - CASSRTNPAWDEQFF TGTGCCAGCAGCAGGACAAACCCCGCCTGGGATGAGCAGTTCTTC
few TRBJ2-7 TRBV3-1 TRBD2 CASSHKAGGPDEQYF TGTGCCAGCAGCCACAAGGCGGGAGGGCCCGACGAGCAGTACTTC
many TRBJ1-2 TRBV28 TRBD1 CASSTGGFSGYTF TGTGCCAGCAGTACAGGGGGCTTTAGCGGCTACACCTTC
- TRBJ2-5 TRBV27 TRBD2 CASSSGTSGRRLGETQYF TGTGCCAGCAGTTCCGGGACTAGCGGGAGGAGGCTCGGAGAGACCCAGTACTTC
few TRBJ2-3 TRBV27 - CASRLAGTDTQYF TGTGCCAGCCGGTTGGCAGGCACAGATACGCAGTATTTT
many TRBJ1-1 TRBV2 - CASSPQTGEAFF TGTGCCAGCAGTCCTCAGACTGGAGAAGCTTTCTTT
few TRBJ2-2 TRBV12-3/TRBV12-4 TRBD2 CASSSILADTGELFF TGTGCCAGCAGTTCAATTCTAGCGGACACCGGGGAGCTGTTTTTT
- TRBJ1-2 TRBV20-1 TRBD1 CSAQGAQYGYTF TGCAGCGCCCAGGGGGCCCAGTATGGCTACACCTTC
once TRBJ2-1 TRBV6-5 TRBD2 CASSSTGLAGDYNEQFF TGTGCCAGCAGTTCAACGGGACTAGCGGGGGATTACAATGAACAGTTCTTC
- TRBJ1-3 TRBV12-3/TRBV12-4 - CASSQLNYSGNTIYF TGTGCCAGCAGTCAACTAAATTACTCTGGAAACACCATATATTTT
many TRBJ1-5 TRBV6-2/TRBV6-3 - CASTLSGLRNQPQHF TGTGCCAGCACCTTATCAGGGCTACGAAATCAGCCCCAGCATTTT
few TRBJ2-5 TRBV20-1 - CSARETETQYF TGCAGTGCTAGAGAGACAGAGACCCAGTACTTC
few TRBJ2-1 TRBV24-1 - CATGIQHEQFF TGTGCCACTGGTATCCAGCATGAGCAGTTCTTC
many TRBJ1-4 TRBV7-9 - CASNGGRWGEKLFF TGTGCCAGCAACGGGGGACGATGGGGTGAAAAACTGTTTTTT
many TRBJ2-2 TRBV7-9 - CASSPIGVLSTGELFF TGTGCCAGCAGCCCAATCGGGGTTTTGAGCACCGGGGAGCTGTTTTTT
- TRBJ2-5 TRBV11-1 - CASSLVYSQETQYF TGTGCCAGCAGCTTAGTTTACAGCCAAGAGACCCAGTACTTC
many TRBJ1-2 TRBV5-5 - CASSLQGRTGGYTF TGTGCCAGCAGCTTACAAGGGCGAACTGGTGGCTACACCTTC
many TRBJ2-7 TRBV19 - CASSSRGGQSTYEQYF TGTGCCAGTAGTTCCCGAGGAGGCCAGAGCACCTACGAGCAGTACTTC
- TRBJ2-7 TRBV25-1 TRBD1 CASSFPSGTGNHEQYF TGTGCCAGCAGTTTTCCCTCCGGGACAGGGAACCACGAGCAGTACTTC